The rows below give T cell receptor beta chains drawn from one sample of a study of T cell repertoires in cytomegalovirus infection. The antigens for these receptors are not known. TCRdb passed the reads through MiXCR, listing each CDR3 protein once. The sample has about 89,000 distinct CDR3 sequences, over 25% seen once. The source material was CD8+ T cells from cultured PBMCs, sampled from culture after CMV antigen stimulation. The source is a human donor in good health (CMV status not recorded). Some clones in this sample may be carry-over from other donors' samples. Each CDR3 is given with its conserved first and last residue. D genes are given only for firm matches. A row's size may be missing; if present it is once, few, many or a size class.

V gene,clone size,D gene,J gene,CDR3 DNA,CDR3 protein
TRBV5-4,many,.,TRBJ2-2,TGTGCCACTGGAACAGGGATAACGACCGGGGAGCTGTTTTTT,CATGTGITTGELFF
TRBV14,.,.,TRBJ2-7,TGTGCCAGCAGCCAAAGCTCCTACGAGCAGTACTTC,CASSQSSYEQYF
TRBV19,.,.,TRBJ1-5,TGTGCCAGTAGTACGGACAGTACAAATCAGCCCCAGCATTTT,CASSTDSTNQPQHF
TRBV7-3,few,TRBD1,TRBJ1-6,TGTGCCAGCAGCCTCCAGGGGGTTAGTTCACCCCTCCACTTT,CASSLQGVSSPLHF
TRBV2,many,.,TRBJ1-1,TGTGCCATCTCCGCGGCGGGGACTGAAGCTTTCTTT,CAISAAGTEAFF
TRBV7-6,few,.,TRBJ2-1,TGTGCCAGCAGCTTAGAGGCGGGGGCTACAAATGAGCAGTTCTTC,CASSLEAGATNEQFF
TRBV12-3/TRBV12-4,.,.,TRBJ1-1,TGTGCCAGCAGTCTGTACAGGGTTGAAGCTTTCTTT,CASSLYRVEAFF
TRBV7-9,.,.,TRBJ2-1,TGTGCCAGCAGCTTAGCGGGGCCCGCCTACAATGAGCAGTTCTTC,CASSLAGPAYNEQFF
TRBV3-1,.,.,TRBJ1-1,TGTGCCAGCAGCCAAGAAAAGGGGATGTGGACTGAAGCTTTCTTT,CASSQEKGMWTEAFF
TRBV19,.,.,TRBJ1-5,TGTGCCACCGGGCCAAATCAGCCCCAGCATTTT,CATGPNQPQHF
TRBV7-8,many,.,TRBJ2-7,TGTGCCAGCAGCCTCGGGTACTCCTACGAGCAGTACTTC,CASSLGYSYEQYF
TRBV12-3/TRBV12-4,.,TRBD1,TRBJ1-5,TGTGCCAGCAGGATAGGGGGCAGTTCGGAGCCCCAGCATTTT,CASRIGGSSEPQHF
TRBV27,few,TRBD1,TRBJ1-6,TGTGCCAGCAGTTTATCCACAGGGGTCTATAATTCACCCCTCCACTTT,CASSLSTGVYNSPLHF
TRBV7-8,.,.,TRBJ2-7,TGTGCCAGCAGCCCCCTCGGGGAAAACTACGAGCAGTACTTC,CASSPLGENYEQYF
TRBV28,.,.,TRBJ2-5,TGTGCCAGCAGCCCTCTGACGGGGGGCGCCGAGACCCAGTACTTC,CASSPLTGGAETQYF
TRBV7-9,.,.,TRBJ1-2,TGTGCCAGCAGCTTAGTGTCGGGTCAAGACTATGGCTACACCTTC,CASSLVSGQDYGYTF
TRBV19,few,.,TRBJ2-1,TGTGCCAGTAGAATGGGGGGATCCTCCTACAATGAGCAGTTCTTC,CASRMGGSSYNEQFF
TRBV27,few,TRBD2,TRBJ2-7,TGTGCCAGCAGTTTAATTGCGGGGGTTGTCGAGCAGTACTTC,CASSLIAGVVEQYF
TRBV6-1,few,TRBD1,TRBJ1-1,TGTGCCAGCAGTACAGGGGGGACTGAAGCTTTCTTT,CASSTGGTEAFF
TRBV12-3/TRBV12-4,.,.,TRBJ1-1,TGTGCCAGCAGTTTTGCCGGCCGCCCCGACACTGAAGCTTTCTTT,CASSFAGRPDTEAFF
TRBV2,few,.,TRBJ2-1,TGTGCCAGCAGTGAAGCGCAAATAGGGGGGAATGAGCAGTTCTTC,CASSEAQIGGNEQFF
TRBV11-2,.,.,TRBJ1-4,TGTGCCAGCAGCTTAGGTCGGGACAACAATGAAAAACTGTTTTTT,CASSLGRDNNEKLFF
TRBV9,few,TRBD2,TRBJ2-1,TGTGCCAGCAGCGTAGAGGGACTAAAGGGGTACAATGAGCAGTTCTTC,CASSVEGLKGYNEQFF
TRBV19,few,TRBD1,TRBJ2-2,TGTGCCAGTAGTGCACCCTTGGGACAGGGGTCCACCGGGGAGCTGTTTTTT,CASSAPLGQGSTGELFF
TRBV7-9,few,TRBD1,TRBJ1-2,TGTGCCAGCAGCCCCCATCCTGGGACAGGGTTCCCCTATGGCTACACCTTC,CASSPHPGTGFPYGYTF
TRBV12-3/TRBV12-4,few,.,TRBJ1-2,TGTGCCAGCGCCGGGGTTGGCTACACCTTC,CASAGVGYTF
TRBV12-3/TRBV12-4,many,.,TRBJ1-3,TGTGCCAGTCAAAAGGGTCACTCTGGAAACACCATATATTTT,CASQKGHSGNTIYF
TRBV7-9,.,TRBD1,TRBJ2-7,TGTGCCAGCAGCTCCGGGACAGGTCGGTACGAGCAGTACTTC,CASSSGTGRYEQYF
TRBV7-6,.,TRBD2,TRBJ2-1,TGTGCCAGCAGCTTAGCCAGCGGGGGGGGTGAGCAGTTCTTC,CASSLASGGGEQFF
TRBV6-5,few,TRBD2,TRBJ2-1,TGTGCCAGCAGTTACGTGATAGCGGGGGGAGGTGAGCAGTTCTTC,CASSYVIAGGGEQFF
TRBV12-3/TRBV12-4,.,.,TRBJ1-6,TGTGCCAGCAGTCCACAGGGTAATAATTCACCCCTCCACTTT,CASSPQGNNSPLHF
TRBV7-2,many,.,TRBJ1-2,TGTGCCAGCAGCCCGGATTTGGGTGACAGCCACTATGGCTACACCTTC,CASSPDLGDSHYGYTF
TRBV7-9,.,TRBD1,TRBJ2-7,TGTGCCAGCAGCTTATCGGACAGGGGCGGCGAGCAGTACTTC,CASSLSDRGGEQYF
TRBV20-1,few,.,TRBJ1-2,TGCAGTGCTAGAGACGCTCAAAACCCCGCCGGCTACACCTTC,CSARDAQNPAGYTF
TRBV6-5,.,.,TRBJ1-5,TGTGCCAGCAGTTATGTGACAGGTGGGCAGCCCCAGCATTTT,CASSYVTGGQPQHF
TRBV9,.,.,TRBJ2-3,TGTGCCAGCAGCGAGGAGGGACGGTCTGGGGATACGCAGTATTTT,CASSEEGRSGDTQYF
TRBV6-4,few,TRBD2,TRBJ2-3,TGTGCCAGCAGTGACTCTAGCGGGGGGGCAGATACGCAGTATTTT,CASSDSSGGADTQYF
TRBV20-1,.,.,TRBJ1-1,TGCAGTGCTAGAGATGGGTGGCTTCCTATGATAGAAGCTTTCTTT,CSARDGWLPMIEAFF
TRBV19,.,.,TRBJ1-2,TGTGCCAGTAGTCCCAGGGGCGGAGGCTATGGCTACACCTTC,CASSPRGGGYGYTF
TRBV7-6,once,.,TRBJ2-5,TGTGCCAGCAAAGAATACGGAGGGCCGAGGGAGACCCAGTACTTC,CASKEYGGPRETQYF
TRBV20-1,.,TRBD2,TRBJ2-3,TGCAGTGCAGCTAGCGGGGGCCCCAGCACAGATACGCAGTATTTT,CSAASGGPSTDTQYF
TRBV19,.,.,TRBJ1-5,TGTGCCAGTAGTATCCCAGACAATCAGCCCCAGCATTTT,CASSIPDNQPQHF
TRBV7-9,few,.,TRBJ1-1,TGTGCCAGCAGCTGGGACTGGGAGAACACTGAAGCTTTCTTT,CASSWDWENTEAFF
TRBV19,.,.,TRBJ1-1,TGTGCCAGTAACCCCATGGACAGCTTCACTGAAGCTTTCTTT,CASNPMDSFTEAFF
TRBV15,.,.,TRBJ1-1,TGTGCCACCAGCCGATACACCAACACTGAAGCTTTCTTT,CATSRYTNTEAFF
TRBV19,many,.,TRBJ1-1,TGTGCCAGTGGGTCGGACAGCCCCTCGGGAGCTTTCTTT,CASGSDSPSGAFF
TRBV5-5,.,TRBD1,TRBJ2-1,TGTGCCAGCATCCTGATTATCCGGGACAGGGTCTACAATGAGCAGTTCTTC,CASILIIRDRVYNEQFF
TRBV6-6,few,.,TRBJ1-5,TGTGCCAGATACTTTAGCAATCAGCCCCAGCATTTT,CARYFSNQPQHF
TRBV20-1,.,.,TRBJ1-1,TGCAGTGCTAGAGTCCTCGGCGGACTCAACACTGAAGCTTTCTTT,CSARVLGGLNTEAFF
TRBV4-1,many,.,TRBJ2-6,TGCGCCAGCAGCCAAGATCTACGGGGCGCTGGGGCCAACGTCCTGACTTTC,CASSQDLRGAGANVLTF
TRBV6-6,few,.,TRBJ1-5,.,CASSSSGALQPQHF
TRBV20-1,few,TRBD2,TRBJ2-2,TGCAGTGCTAGTTGGCTAGCGGCCCCCCGGGAGCTGTTTTTT,CSASWLAAPRELFF
TRBV7-8,few,.,TRBJ1-5,TGTGCCAGCAGCGAAGGGGGGTTTAATCAGCCCCAGCATTTT,CASSEGGFNQPQHF
TRBV7-9,few,.,TRBJ2-1,TGTGCCAGCAGCTGGTCAGGGAACAATGAGCAGTTCTTC,CASSWSGNNEQFF
TRBV7-6,many,.,TRBJ1-1,TGTGCCAGCAGCTTAGACGTGGGTGGTGAAGCTTTCTTT,CASSLDVGGEAFF